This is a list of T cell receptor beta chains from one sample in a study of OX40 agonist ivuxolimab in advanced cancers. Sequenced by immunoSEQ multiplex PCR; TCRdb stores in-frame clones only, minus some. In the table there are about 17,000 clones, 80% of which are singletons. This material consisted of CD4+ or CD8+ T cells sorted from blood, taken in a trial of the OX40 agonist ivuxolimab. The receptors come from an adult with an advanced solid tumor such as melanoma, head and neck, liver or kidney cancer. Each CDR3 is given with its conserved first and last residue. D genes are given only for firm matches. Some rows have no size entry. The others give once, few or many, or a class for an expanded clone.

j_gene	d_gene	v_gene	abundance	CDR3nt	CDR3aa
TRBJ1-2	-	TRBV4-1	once	TGCGCCAGCAGCCCCGCCAGGGGAGACGGCTACACCTTC	CASSPARGDGYTF
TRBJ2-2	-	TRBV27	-	TGTGCCAGCGGCGGGCCGCAAATATACGGGGAGCTGTTTTTT	CASGGPQIYGELFF
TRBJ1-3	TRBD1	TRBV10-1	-	TGCGCCAGCAGTGAAGAGGGGGCTTTTGGAAACACCATATATTTT	CASSEEGAFGNTIYF
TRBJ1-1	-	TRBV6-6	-	TGTGCCAGCAGTTATGAGGTGAGGTCCACTGAAGCTTTCTTT	CASSYEVRSTEAFF
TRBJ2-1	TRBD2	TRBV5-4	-	TGTGCCAGCAGCTTGGGGGGGACTAGCAGTTACAATGAGCAGTTCTTC	CASSLGGTSSYNEQFF
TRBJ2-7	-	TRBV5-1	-	TGCGCCAGCAGTTCCGACAGCTACGAGCAGTACTTC	CASSSDSYEQYF
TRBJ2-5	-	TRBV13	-	TGTGCCAGCAGCGCCCAGTCAGCGGGCCAAGAGACCCAGTACTTC	CASSAQSAGQETQYF
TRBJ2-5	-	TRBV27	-	TGTGCCAGCAGTTTGAGCAGGGGACCTTGGGAGACCCAGTACTTC	CASSLSRGPWETQYF
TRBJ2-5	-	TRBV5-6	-	TGTGCCAGCAGCTTGGCTGAGACCCAGTACTTC	CASSLAETQYF
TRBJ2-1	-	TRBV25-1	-	TGTGCCAGCAGTGAGAATTTACCGCAGGGCCGGTTCTTC	CASSENLPQGRFF
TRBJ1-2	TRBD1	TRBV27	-	TGTGCCAGCAGTTACAAATGGACAGGACTATATGGCTACACCTTC	CASSYKWTGLYGYTF
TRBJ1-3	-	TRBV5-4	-	TGTGCCAGCAGCCCCGGATGGGATTCTGGAAACACCATATATTTT	CASSPGWDSGNTIYF
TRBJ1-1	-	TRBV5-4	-	TGTGCCAGCAGCTTGGAACAGAACACTGAAGCTTTCTTT	CASSLEQNTEAFF
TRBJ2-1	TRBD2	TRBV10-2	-	TGCGCCAGCAGTGGCGGACTAGCGGCTACGGGGTTCTTC	CASSGGLAATGFF
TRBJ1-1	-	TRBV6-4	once	TGTGCCAGCAGTGACACCCTGAACACTGAAGCTTTCTTT	CASSDTLNTEAFF
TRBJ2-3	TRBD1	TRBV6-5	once	TGTGCCAGCAGTTACTGGACAGGGGGTGCAACAGATACGCAGTATTTT	CASSYWTGGATDTQYF
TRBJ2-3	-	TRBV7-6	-	TGTGCCAGCAGCTTAGCGTACCGGGGGCCGTACCTAGGTACAGATACGCAGTATTTT	CASSLAYRGPYLGTDTQYF
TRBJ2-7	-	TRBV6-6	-	TGTGCCAGCAGTTACTCCTGGAGATACGAGCAGTACTTC	CASSYSWRYEQYF
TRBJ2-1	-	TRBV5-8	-	TGTGCCAGCAGCTTGGGGCCCTACAATGAGCAGTTCTTC	CASSLGPYNEQFF
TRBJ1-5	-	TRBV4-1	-	TGCGCCAGCAGCCAAGTAAGTGGAGAGGGGAATCAGCCCCAGCATTTT	CASSQVSGEGNQPQHF
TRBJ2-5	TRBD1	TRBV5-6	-	TGTGCCAGCAGCCCTGGGACAGGGTGGGCAGAGACCCAGTACTTC	CASSPGTGWAETQYF
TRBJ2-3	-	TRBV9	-	TGTGCCAGCAGCCCACTTCCGGGGTTCACAGATACGCAGTATTTT	CASSPLPGFTDTQYF
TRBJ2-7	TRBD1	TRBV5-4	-	TGTGCCAGCAGCTTGGCCCTGACAGGGAAATACGAGCAGTACTTC	CASSLALTGKYEQYF
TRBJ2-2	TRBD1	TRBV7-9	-	TGTGCCAGCAGCTTCCCTAGGGGGCTCAACACCGGGGAGCTGTTTTTT	CASSFPRGLNTGELFF
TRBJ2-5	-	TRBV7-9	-	TGTGCCAGCAGCTTAACGTGGAAGGGGATGGAGACCCAGTACTTC	CASSLTWKGMETQYF
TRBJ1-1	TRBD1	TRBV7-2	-	TGTGCCAGCAGCTTAGACTCAGGGGGGGACACTGAAGCTTTCTTT	CASSLDSGGDTEAFF
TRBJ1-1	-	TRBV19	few	TGTGCCAGTAGTATTGGGCAGGGAATTGAGGGAAGGGACACTGAAGCTTTCTTT	CASSIGQGIEGRDTEAFF
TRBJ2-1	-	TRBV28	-	TGTGCCAGCAGTTCCAGGAGGCATAGCTCCTACAATGAGCAGTTCTTC	CASSSRRHSSYNEQFF
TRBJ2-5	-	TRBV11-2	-	TGTGCCAGCAGCTCGGGACTTGTTATGCGAGAGACCCAGTACTTC	CASSSGLVMRETQYF
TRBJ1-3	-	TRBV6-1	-	TGTGCCAGCAGTGAAAGGAGAGCCTCTGGAAACACCATATATTTT	CASSERRASGNTIYF
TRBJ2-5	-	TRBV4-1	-	TGCGCCAGCAGCCAAGAAGGGACAAAGTACTTC	CASSQEGTKYF
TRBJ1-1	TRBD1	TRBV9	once	TGTGCCAGCAGCTTGACGGGACAGTTGAACACTGAAGCTTTCTTT	CASSLTGQLNTEAFF
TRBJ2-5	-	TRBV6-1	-	TGTGCCAGCAGTGAAGAGGACGGAACCCAAGAGACCCAGTACTTC	CASSEEDGTQETQYF
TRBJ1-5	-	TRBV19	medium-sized	TGTGCCAGTAGTATCGGTACCGGGACGGATAGCCCTTACAATCAGCCCCAGCATTTT	CASSIGTGTDSPYNQPQHF
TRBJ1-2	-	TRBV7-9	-	TGTGCCAGCAGCCCAGCTACAGTATCGCGGGATGGCTACACCTTC	CASSPATVSRDGYTF
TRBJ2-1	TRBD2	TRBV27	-	TGTGCCAGCAGTCCTCTAGCGGGGGGGAATGAGCAGTTCTTC	CASSPLAGGNEQFF
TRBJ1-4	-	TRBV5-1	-	TGCGCCAGCAGCTTGGGGCAGGGCTATGAAAAACTGTTTTTT	CASSLGQGYEKLFF
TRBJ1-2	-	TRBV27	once	TGTGCCAGCATGGGCAGGAGCTTGGGCTACACCTTC	CASMGRSLGYTF
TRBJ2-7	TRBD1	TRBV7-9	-	TGTGCCAGCAGCCCGCCGGGACAGGGAGCGGTCGAGCAGTACTTC	CASSPPGQGAVEQYF
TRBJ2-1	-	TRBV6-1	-	TGTGCCAGCAGACAGAGCTCCTACAATGAGCAGTTCTTC	CASRQSSYNEQFF
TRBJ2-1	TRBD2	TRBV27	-	TGTGCCAGCAGTCCCCGACTAGCGGGAGGACCCTACAATGAGCAGTTCTTC	CASSPRLAGGPYNEQFF
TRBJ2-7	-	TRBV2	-	TGTGCCAGCAGTGAAGCGACGTTAGCCATCGAGCAGTACTTC	CASSEATLAIEQYF
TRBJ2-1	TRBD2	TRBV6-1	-	TGTGCCAGCAGTGGGACTAGCGGGAGGGCCGGGGCCTACAATGAGCAGTTCTTC	CASSGTSGRAGAYNEQFF
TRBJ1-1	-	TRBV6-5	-	TGTGCCAGCAGTCTGTCGATGAACACTGAAGCTTTCTTT	CASSLSMNTEAFF
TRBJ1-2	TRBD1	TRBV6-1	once	TGTGCCAGCACCCGGACAGGGGGCGGTGGCTACACCTTC	CASTRTGGGGYTF
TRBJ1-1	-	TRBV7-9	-	TGTGCCAGCAGCCCCCCGCTCCCCGGGAACACTGAAGCTTTCTTT	CASSPPLPGNTEAFF
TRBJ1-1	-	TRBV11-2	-	TGTGCCAGCAGCTTAGTAGGGGCGGCTGAAGCTTTCTTT	CASSLVGAAEAFF
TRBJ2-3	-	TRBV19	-	TGTGCCAGTAGTATAGGTCCGGGGACGTCAAGCACAGATACGCAGTATTTT	CASSIGPGTSSTDTQYF
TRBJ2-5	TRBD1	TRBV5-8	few	TGTGCCAGCAGCTTGGGGCAGACAGGGTTGGAGACCCAGTACTTC	CASSLGQTGLETQYF
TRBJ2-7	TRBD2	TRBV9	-	TGTGCCAGCAGCGTAGAGGCTAGCGGGATATACGAGCAGTACTTC	CASSVEASGIYEQYF
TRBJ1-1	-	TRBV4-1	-	TGCGCCAGCAGCCAAGTCGGGCAGGGAAATACTGAAGCTTTCTTT	CASSQVGQGNTEAFF
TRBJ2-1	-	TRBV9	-	TGTGCCAGCAGCGTAGCCTACAGAGGCTCCTACAATGAGCAGTTCTTC	CASSVAYRGSYNEQFF
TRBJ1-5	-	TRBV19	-	TGTGCCAGTAGTCCCAGCAGGGATAGCAATCAGCCCCAGCATTTT	CASSPSRDSNQPQHF
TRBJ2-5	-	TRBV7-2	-	TGTGCCAGCAGCTCTCCCCGCGCAGGGGCGACCCAGTACTTC	CASSSPRAGATQYF
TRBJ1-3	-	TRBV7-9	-	TGTGCCAGCAGCGGGGCCTCCTCTGGAAACACCATATATTTT	CASSGASSGNTIYF
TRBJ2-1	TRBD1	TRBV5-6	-	TGTGCCAGCAGCTTGATCAAGGGGACAGATACATACAATGAGCAGTTCTTC	CASSLIKGTDTYNEQFF
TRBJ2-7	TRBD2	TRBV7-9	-	TGTGCCAGCAGCCGTGGGACTAGCGGGGGAGTAGAGCAGTACTTC	CASSRGTSGGVEQYF
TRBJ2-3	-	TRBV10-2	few	TGCGCCAGCAGTGAGTCTTGGGGCACCGCAGATACGCAGTATTTT	CASSESWGTADTQYF
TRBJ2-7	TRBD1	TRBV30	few	TGTGCCTGGAGTGGACAGGGGAGCTCCTACGAGCAGTACTTC	CAWSGQGSSYEQYF